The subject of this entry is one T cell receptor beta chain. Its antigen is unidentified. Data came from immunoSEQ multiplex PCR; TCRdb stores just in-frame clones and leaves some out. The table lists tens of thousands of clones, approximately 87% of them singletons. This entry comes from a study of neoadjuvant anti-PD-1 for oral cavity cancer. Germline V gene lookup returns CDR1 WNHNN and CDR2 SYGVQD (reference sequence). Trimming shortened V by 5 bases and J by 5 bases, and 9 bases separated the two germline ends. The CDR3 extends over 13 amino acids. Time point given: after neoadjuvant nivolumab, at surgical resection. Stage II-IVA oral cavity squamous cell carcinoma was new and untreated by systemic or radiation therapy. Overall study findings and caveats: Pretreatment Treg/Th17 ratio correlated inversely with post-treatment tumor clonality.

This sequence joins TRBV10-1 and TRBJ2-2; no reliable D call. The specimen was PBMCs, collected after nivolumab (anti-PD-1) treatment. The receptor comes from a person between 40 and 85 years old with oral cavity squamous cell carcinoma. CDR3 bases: TGCGCCAGCAGTTTTACAGTTACCGGGGAGCTGTTTTTT. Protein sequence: CASSFTVTGELFF.